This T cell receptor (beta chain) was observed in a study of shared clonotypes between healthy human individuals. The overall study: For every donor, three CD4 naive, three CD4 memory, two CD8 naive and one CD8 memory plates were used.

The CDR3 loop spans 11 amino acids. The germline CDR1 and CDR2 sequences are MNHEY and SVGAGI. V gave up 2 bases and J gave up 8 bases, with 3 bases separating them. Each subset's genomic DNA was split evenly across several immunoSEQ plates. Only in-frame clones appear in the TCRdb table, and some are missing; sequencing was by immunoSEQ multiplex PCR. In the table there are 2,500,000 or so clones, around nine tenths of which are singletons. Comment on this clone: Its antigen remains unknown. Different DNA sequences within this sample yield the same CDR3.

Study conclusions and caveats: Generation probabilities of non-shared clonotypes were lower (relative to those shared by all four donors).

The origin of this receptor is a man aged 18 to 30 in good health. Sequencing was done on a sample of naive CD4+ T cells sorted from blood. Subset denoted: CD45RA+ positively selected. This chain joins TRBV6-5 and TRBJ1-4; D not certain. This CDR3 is CASSYGEKLFF. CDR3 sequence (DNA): TGTGCCAGCAGTTACGGAGAAAAACTGTTTTTT.